This record covers a single T cell receptor (beta chain). The target antigen is unknown. The data were produced by immunoSEQ multiplex PCR, yet TCRdb's version contains in-frame clones alone and is incomplete. The sample holds tens of thousands of clones, roughly 87% seen once. The CDR3 extends over 11 amino acids. Trimming removed 6 bases from V and 7 bases from J, with 11 bases in between. The germline V gene has CDR1 DFQATT and CDR2 SNEGSKA (reference sequence). The time point is: week 47, end of study. Every vaccination contained 300 ug of the mutant IDH1 20-mer peptide and was paired with topical imiquimod. Patients received eight vaccinations in weeks 1, 3, 5, 7, 11, 15, 19, 23. This sample is drawn from a study of a mutant IDH1 vaccine in newly diagnosed glioma. Study-wide background: Treated individuals were about 60% male and about 38% female, averaging about 41 years of age.

General study points: There were vaccine-induced immune responses in roughly 95% of the patients. Any relationship between pseudoprogression and changes in top peripheral T cell clonotypes seemed absent.

The clonotype was recovered from a man aged 40-55 years with glioma. Some clones in this sample may be carry-over from other donors' samples. The sample was PBMCs, taken from a glioma patient whose treatment included an IDH1 peptide vaccine. The chain combines TRBV20-1 with TRBJ2-3, with D hard to call. The CDR3 DNA follows: TGCAGTGCAACATTAGCAAATACGCAGTATTTT. It is translated as CSATLANTQYF.